These T cell receptor beta chains were read from a single sample in a study of CD8+ T cells in alopecia areata. This table comes from immunoSEQ multiplex PCR, and its TCRdb copy is limited to in-frame clones, with some not included. The data contain around 36,000 clones, roughly half of them singletons. The source material was CD4+ Tregs sorted from blood. The receptors derive from a human donor with alopecia areata. Each CDR3 is given with its conserved first and last residue. D genes are given only for firm matches. Only part of the rows carry a size: once, few, many, or a class if the clone is expanded.

d_gene	v_gene	abundance	j_gene	CDR3nt	CDR3aa
-	TRBV7-6	few	TRBJ2-7	TGTGCCAGCAGCTTAGGGGGCTTGACCGAGCAGTACTTC	CASSLGGLTEQYF
TRBD1	TRBV19	-	TRBJ1-5	TGTGCCAGTAGTTTTGACAGGGGCGGGCCCCAGCATTTT	CASSFDRGGPQHF
TRBD1	TRBV5-1	-	TRBJ1-1	TGCGCCAGCAGCCGGGACAGGGGGACTGAAGCTTTCTTT	CASSRDRGTEAFF
-	TRBV5-4	-	TRBJ2-7	TGTGCCAGCAGCTCCCCGGAAGGAATCTACGAGCAGTACTTC	CASSSPEGIYEQYF
-	TRBV7-2	-	TRBJ1-6	TGTGCCAGCAGCTTAACGCCTGACAATAATTCACCCCTCCACTTT	CASSLTPDNNSPLHF
-	TRBV6-5	-	TRBJ2-2	TGTGCCAGCAGTTGGAGCTACACCGGGGAGCTGTTTTTT	CASSWSYTGELFF
-	TRBV20-1	few	TRBJ2-7	TGCAGTGCTAGAGATCTCCTGGGGCAGTACTTC	CSARDLLGQYF
-	TRBV18	once	TRBJ2-2	TGTGCCAGCTCACCAGACCGGACGGACACCGGGGAGCTGTTTTTT	CASSPDRTDTGELFF
-	TRBV9	-	TRBJ1-1	TGTGCCAGCAGCCCCCGACCGGGGACCCACACTGAAGCTTTCTTT	CASSPRPGTHTEAFF
-	TRBV7-6	-	TRBJ2-1	TGTGCCAGCAGCTTCTTTGGGGCCAATGAGCAGTTCTTC	CASSFFGANEQFF
TRBD1	TRBV7-2	few	TRBJ1-5	TGTGCCAGCAGCCCTTTCAGGGGACAGGGGGCCGTCAATCAGCCCCAGCATTTT	CASSPFRGQGAVNQPQHF
-	TRBV7-2	-	TRBJ2-2	TGTGCCAGCAGCTGGCGGGTCGGCACCGGGGAGCTGTTTTTT	CASSWRVGTGELFF
-	TRBV7-9	medium-sized	TRBJ1-2	TGTGCCAGCAGCGTCTGGGGGGCAGAAGCCTATGGCTACACCTTC	CASSVWGAEAYGYTF
-	TRBV7-9	few	TRBJ2-2	TGTGCCAGCAGCTCGAGACGTGTCACCGGGGAGCTGTTTTTT	CASSSRRVTGELFF
TRBD2	TRBV10-3	once	TRBJ2-3	TGTGCCACCACCCCAGCTAGCGGGGGAACAGATACGCAGTATTTT	CATTPASGGTDTQYF
TRBD1	TRBV6-1	few	TRBJ2-7	TGTGCCAGCATCACAGGGGCACACTTGAACGAGCAGTACTTC	CASITGAHLNEQYF
-	TRBV2	-	TRBJ2-1	TGTGCCAGCAGCGAGCGAGGGGAGAGCTCCTACAATGAGCAGTTCTTC	CASSERGESSYNEQFF
TRBD1	TRBV7-2	few	TRBJ1-6	TGTGCCAGCAGCGAGACAGGGGGCCAGTCACCCCTCCACTTT	CASSETGGQSPLHF
TRBD1	TRBV18	medium-sized	TRBJ1-2	TGTGCCAGCTCTGGGACAGGGGATGGCTACACCTTC	CASSGTGDGYTF
-	TRBV29-1	-	TRBJ1-3	TGCAGCGTTGTCCCCTACTCTGGAAACACCATATATTTT	CSVVPYSGNTIYF
-	TRBV5-1	-	TRBJ2-3	TGCGCCAGCAGCTTGTCGGACAGATACACAGAGACGCAGTATTTT	CASSLSDRYTETQYF
TRBD2	TRBV6-1	-	TRBJ2-1	TGTGCCAGCAGTCAAGTTCCACTCCTAGCGGGGGGGAAGAATGAGCAGTTCTTC	CASSQVPLLAGGKNEQFF
TRBD2	TRBV6-5	-	TRBJ2-1	TGTGCCAGCGGGACTAGCGGGTCAGGGCCGTTCTTC	CASGTSGSGPFF
TRBD2	TRBV6-5	once	TRBJ2-5	TGTGCCAGCAGTTACTCGCGGGGGGGATCGACCCAGTACTTC	CASSYSRGGSTQYF
-	TRBV5-1	-	TRBJ2-7	TGCGCCAGCGGGCCTACAGACGGAATCTACGAGCAGTACTTC	CASGPTDGIYEQYF
-	TRBV20-1	-	TRBJ1-2	TGCAGTGCTGGCGGGCCAGGGGGCTACACCTTC	CSAGGPGGYTF
-	TRBV27	-	TRBJ1-5	TGTGCCAGCAAGTCGGGACTCGGGGTAAATCAGCCCCAGCATTTT	CASKSGLGVNQPQHF
TRBD1	TRBV7-2	few	TRBJ1-2	TGTGCCAGCAGCCCATGGACAGGGGATGGCTACACCTTC	CASSPWTGDGYTF
-	TRBV7-2	-	TRBJ1-2	TGTGCCAGCAGTGGAAGTAGGGCCAACTATGGCTACACCTTC	CASSGSRANYGYTF
-	TRBV5-1	once	TRBJ2-2	TGCGCCAGCACCAACCGTCCTCCGGCAGGGACCGGGGAGCTGTTTTTT	CASTNRPPAGTGELFF
-	TRBV6-6	few	TRBJ1-2	TGTGCCAGCAGTCCACCGTCCAGGGGCACTAACTATGGCTACACCTTC	CASSPPSRGTNYGYTF
-	TRBV29-1	large	TRBJ2-5	TGCAGCGTTGCCATTAGAGAGACCCAGTACTTC	CSVAIRETQYF
-	TRBV20-1	-	TRBJ1-1	TGCAGTGCCCGGCCCTACACTGAAGCTTTCTTT	CSARPYTEAFF